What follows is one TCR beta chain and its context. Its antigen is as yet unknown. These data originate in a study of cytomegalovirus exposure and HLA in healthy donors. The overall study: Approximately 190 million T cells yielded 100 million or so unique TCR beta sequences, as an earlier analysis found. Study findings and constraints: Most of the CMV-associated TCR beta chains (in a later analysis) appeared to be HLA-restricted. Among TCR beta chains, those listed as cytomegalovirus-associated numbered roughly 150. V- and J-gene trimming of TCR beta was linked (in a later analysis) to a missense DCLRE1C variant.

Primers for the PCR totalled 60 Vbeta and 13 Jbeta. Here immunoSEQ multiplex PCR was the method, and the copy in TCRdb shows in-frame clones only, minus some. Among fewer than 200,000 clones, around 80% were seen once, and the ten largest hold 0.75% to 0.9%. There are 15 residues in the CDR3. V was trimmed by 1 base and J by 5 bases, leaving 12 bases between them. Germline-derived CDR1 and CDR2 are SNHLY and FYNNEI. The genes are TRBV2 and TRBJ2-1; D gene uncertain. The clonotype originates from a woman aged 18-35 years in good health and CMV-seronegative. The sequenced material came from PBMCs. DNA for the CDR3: TGTGCCAGCAGTGAAGGACTCCACCTCGACAATGAGCAGTTCTTC. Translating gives CASSEGLHLDNEQFF.